This T cell receptor beta chain appears in the sequencing data of a study of blood T cell repertoires in COVID-19. As for the study in general: There were acute and convalescent COVID-19 samples, and they came from the United States, Italy and Spain. PBMCs, B-cell-depleted T cells, or T cells provided the cDNA or gDNA that made up the material.

The V end lost 4 bases, the J end lost 4 bases, and 16 bases lay between the germline ends. CDR1 and CDR2 (germline): MNHEY, SVGAGI. The CDR3 loop spans 15 amino acids. In the authors' workflow: Reference gene primer amplification in the assay estimated nucleated cell counts. TCRdb's table, derived via immunoSEQ multiplex PCR, lists solely in-frame clones and lacks some. V and J calls and clone size come straight from that table; D and trimming were deduced from the DNA. Of tens of thousands of clones in the sample, 75% to 90% were seen once. The sequence was collected from an elderly man with acute or convalescent COVID-19. The chain links TRBV6-5 to TRBJ1-2; D ambiguous. The specimen sequenced was peripheral blood. The CDR3 region has the DNA TGTGCCAGCAGTTTCTCGCTCGGGGATGCCTATGGCTACACCTTC. The encoded protein is CASSFSLGDAYGYTF.